One and the same sample provided the 29 T cell receptor beta chains below, sequenced in a study of human T cells and chemical hapten exposure (TCRdb year 2021). Libraries were built with RACE. For sequencing, a NextSeq 500 was employed. The public sequencing data were trimmed at Q25 with fastp and processed into clonotypes with MiXCR by TCRdb, which kept only in-frame beta chains. A single entry per CDR3 protein holds the most common genes and DNA from its merged rows. Recorded for this sample are around 110,000 distinct CDR3 sequences; 12% of them occurred a single time. The biggest ten clones account for 1.2% to 1.5% of the sample. The sample's time point label, in plain terms: patch test 1, 2 weeks after DPC sensitization. The treatment or condition label of this sample denotes: therapeutic diphenylcyclopropenone sensitization with weekly scalp DPC. The starting material was whole blood, obtained in connection with sensitization to the hapten diphenylcyclopropenone (DPC). The receptors come from a woman aged 50 to 60 with alopecia areata. Some clones in this sample may be carry-over from other donors' samples.

Ten or more counts support this clonotype. The J gene is TRBJ2-1, the V gene TRBV6-5; D is perhaps TRBD2 (5 bases). This CDR3 is built from 15 residues. The V end lost 0 bases, the J end lost 6 bases, and 12 bases lay between the germline ends. Germline loops: CDR1 MNHEY, CDR2 SVGAGI. In nucleotides, the CDR3 is TGTGCCAGCAGTTACTCGCCGGAGGTCCGCAATGAGCAGTTCTTC. This encodes CASSYSPEVRNEQFF.

The rearrangement uses TRBV10-3 and TRBJ1-1, with D possibly TRBD1 on 6 matching bases. CDR3 length equals 12 residues. The V gene's germline CDR1 is ENHRY and CDR2 SYGVKD. Trimming cost V 8 bases and J 6 bases, with 13 bases left between them. The CDR3 region is CAIAGTFSEAFF. DNA of the CDR3: TGTGCCATCGCAGGGACATTTTCTGAAGCTTTCTTT.

This clonotype was seen repeatedly, ten times or more. The chain is built from TRBV2 and TRBJ1-5; no definite D call. This CDR3 is built from 14 residues. CDR1 is SNHLY, CDR2 FYNNEI, per germline. Trimming shortened V by 1 base and J by 4 bases, and 8 bases separated the two germline ends. The CDR3 protein is CASSEERINQPQHF. The CDR3 bases are TGTGCCAGCAGTGAAGAACGGATTAATCAGCCCCAGCATTTT.

The chain uses TRBV7-9 and TRBJ1-4, with D unresolved. V lost 5 bases, J lost 8 bases, and 12 bases lay in between. CDR1 SEHNR and CDR2 FQNEAQ come from the germline V gene (reference sequence). The CDR3 runs to 13 residues. CDR3 loop: CASSPTGGEKLFF. For the CDR3, the DNA is TGTGCCAGCAGCCCTACCGGCGGAGAAAAACTGTTTTTT.

Only a few counts were recorded for this clonotype. The chain carries TRBV2 and TRBJ2-1; 13 positions match TRBD2. Trimming removed 7 bases from V and 9 bases from J; junction bases left unmatched: 6. Germline values: CDR1 SNHLY, CDR2 FYNNEI. CDR3 size: 14 residues. The CDR3 is CASKGLAGLTEQFF. CDR3 nucleotide sequence: TGTGCCAGCAAGGGACTAGCGGGGCTCACTGAGCAGTTCTTC.

The J gene is TRBJ2-1, the V gene TRBV3-1; no clear D gene. The CDR3 totals 14 residues. Trimming shortened V by 7 bases and J by 6 bases, and 16 bases separated the two germline ends. Germline CDR1 and CDR2: LGHDT and YNNKEL (reference sequence). The CDR3 nucleotides are TGTGCCAGCACCTCCCCCTGGCCCTTCAATGAGCAGTTCTTC. This translates into CASTSPWPFNEQFF.

V gene TRBV18 combines with J gene TRBJ2-3; D is undetermined. V gave up 5 bases and J gave up 3 bases, with 12 bases separating them. Germline values: CDR1 KGHSH, CDR2 LQKENI. The CDR3 covers 14 residues. CDR3 protein: CASSVREVTDTQYF. The CDR3 DNA is TGTGCCAGCTCAGTACGAGAGGTGACAGATACGCAGTATTTT. The whole variable domain, filled in from reference TRBV18 and TRBJ2-3, reads NAGVMQNPRHLVRRRGQEARLRCSPMKGHSHVYWYRQLPEEGLKFMVYLQKENIIDESGMPKERFSAEFPKEGPSILRIQQVVRGDSAAYFCASSVREVTDTQYFGPGTRLTVL.

This chain connects TRBV4-2 to TRBJ1-1; D unresolved. The CDR3 is 13 amino acids. V lost 0 bases and J 11 bases, leaving 13 bases between the germline ends. From germline, CDR1 is LGHNA and CDR2 YNFKEQ. CDR3: CASSQEGRFDAFF. CDR3 DNA sequence: TGTGCCAGCAGCCAAGAGGGGAGATTTGACGCTTTCTTT.

The chain combines TRBV28 with TRBJ1-1, with 7 bases that match TRBD1. J lost 4 bases, V lost 5 bases, and 7 bases had no gene match. The CDR3 loop spans 14 amino acids. Germline CDR1 and CDR2: MDHEN and SYDVKM. The CDR3: CASSGTVVGTEAFF. The CDR3 DNA follows: TGTGCCAGCAGTGGGACAGTGGTGGGCACTGAAGCTTTCTTT.

This clonotype was recorded once. Being one base from a much bigger clone, this may be a read error. This sequence joins TRBV6-2 or TRBV6-3 and TRBJ1-6, with D perhaps TRBD1 (6 bases). Looked up from germline, CDR1 is MNHEY and CDR2 is SVGEGT. CDR3 length: 16 amino acids. V was trimmed by 2 bases and J by 6 bases, leaving 14 bases between them. The CDR3 DNA reads TGTGCCAGCAGTTACGCCACAGGGCTGCTTAATTCACCCCTCCACTTT. It is translated as CASSYATGLLNSPLHF.

This clonotype was counted between two and nine times. The chain joins TRBV11-2 to TRBJ2-3; D is uncertain. Trimming took 2 bases from V and 0 from J, leaving 9 bases between them. CDR3 length equals 15 residues. In germline, CDR1 is SGHAT, CDR2 FQNNGV. The DNA for the CDR3 is TGTGCCAGCAGCTTACCCGCTGGGAGCACAGATACGCAGTATTTT. Protein sequence: CASSLPAGSTDTQYF.

This chain links TRBV28 with TRBJ2-6, with D perhaps matching TRBD1 or TRBD2 (5 bases each). Germline CDR1 reads MDHEN; CDR2 reads SYDVKM. The V end was cut by 4 bases, the J end by 9 bases, with 16 bases between. This CDR3 has 15 residues. The CDR3 here is CASSSQGVWVNVLTF. CDR3 in DNA: TGTGCCAGCAGTTCCCAGGGAGTCTGGGTCAACGTCCTGACTTTC.

The chain has TRBV7-2 and TRBJ2-3; D remains unclear. V was clipped by 2 bases and J by 0 bases, with 9 bases between them. CDR3 size: 15 residues. CDR1 and CDR2 (germline): SGHTA, FQGNSA. Written as DNA, the CDR3 is TGTGCCAGCAGCTTATCGCAAATAAGCACAGATACGCAGTATTTT. It specifies CASSLSQISTDTQYF.

The genes are TRBV11-1 and TRBJ2-3; D may match TRBD1 or TRBD2 (5 bases each). The V end was cut by 4 bases, the J end by 2 bases, with 10 bases between. This CDR3 region has 14 residues. Germline V gives CDR1 SGHAT, CDR2 FQDESV (reference sequence). The CDR3 protein is CASSSGTTTDTQYF. DNA for the CDR3: TGTGCCAGCAGCTCCGGGACGACCACAGATACGCAGTATTTT.

DNA for the CDR3: TGTGCCAGCAGGCCAAAGTATGCGGGGGTCTACGAGCAGTACTTC. Its translation: CASRPKYAGVYEQYF. The chain carries TRBV6-1 and TRBJ2-7; TRBD2 matches at 7 bases. J gave up 3 bases and V 6 bases, and 11 bases lay outside the gene matches. The CDR3 sequence is 15 residues long. Looked up from germline, CDR1 is MNHNS and CDR2 is SASEGT.

The genes are TRBV28 and TRBJ1-1; 11 bases align to TRBD1. Germline assignment: CDR1 MDHEN and CDR2 SYDVKM. J lost 4 bases, V lost 4 bases, and 5 bases had no gene match. The CDR3 spans 15 residues. For the CDR3, the DNA is TGTGCCAGCAGTTCCCCCGGGACAGGGGGCACTGAAGCTTTCTTT. This gives the protein CASSSPGTGGTEAFF. Using reference TRBV28 and TRBJ1-1 for the parts outside the CDR3, the full variable domain is DVKVTQSSRYLVKRTGEKVFLECVQDMDHENMFWYRQDPGLGLRLIYFSYDVKMKEKGDIPEGYSVSREKKERFSLILESASTNQTSMYLCASSSPGTGGTEAFFGQGTRLTVV.

This clonotype was counted ten times or more. The V call is TRBV18, the J call TRBJ1-6, with a tentative D call TRBD1 (5 bases). The CDR3 is 15 amino acids. Trimming cost V 2 bases and J 7 bases, with 12 bases left between them. Per the germline V gene, CDR1 is KGHSH and CDR2 is LQKENI. CDR3 loop: CASSPTQGGNSPLHF. The CDR3 DNA follows: TGTGCCAGCTCACCAACCCAGGGCGGGAATTCACCCCTCCACTTT.

This clonotype was picked up a small number of times. The V call is TRBV20-1, the J call TRBJ1-2, with 9 bases matching TRBD1. CDR3 length equals 13 residues. CDR1 DFQATT and CDR2 SNEGSKA come from the germline V gene (reference sequence). The CDR3 DNA is TGCAGCGTTGGACAGGGGATCCCGTATGGCTACACCTTC. It encodes CSVGQGIPYGYTF.

This clonotype showed up many times. The V gene is TRBV25-1, the J gene TRBJ2-5; 9 bases fit TRBD1. Losses at the gene ends were 10 bases for V and 5 bases for J; bases not matched to a gene: 8. Germline CDR1 and CDR2: MGHDK and SYGVNS. The CDR3 consists of 13 residues. CDR3 amino acids: CATRDRVLETQYF. Here the CDR3 DNA reads TGTGCCACCCGGGACAGGGTTCTGGAGACCCAGTACTTC.

This chain joins TRBV29-1 and TRBJ2-7; D ambiguous. V gave up 5 bases and J gave up 2 bases, with 10 bases separating them. CDR3 size: 12 residues. CDR1 and CDR2 from the germline V gene are SQVTM and ANQGSEA. In DNA, the CDR3 is TGCAGCGTTTCAAGGGAAACCTACGAGCAGTACTTC. As protein: CSVSRETYEQYF.

Many counts were recorded for this clonotype. The rearrangement uses TRBV28 and TRBJ1-1, with TRBD1 matching 8 bases. CDR1 is MDHEN, CDR2 SYDVKM, per germline. CDR3 length: 15 amino acids. V trimming: 4 bases; J trimming: 1 base; junction bases outside the gene matches: 5. The chain's CDR3 is CASSSQGAANTEAFF. CDR3 coding DNA: TGTGCCAGCAGTTCCCAGGGGGCCGCGAACACTGAAGCTTTCTTT.

This clonotype has a handful of counts. The gene calls are TRBV28 and TRBJ2-5; maybe TRBD1 (6 bases). The CDR3 consists of 15 residues. Germline V gives CDR1 MDHEN, CDR2 SYDVKM. V was clipped by 7 bases and J by 1 base, with 16 bases between them. The CDR3 region is CASNSIRQAQETQYF. The CDR3 region has the DNA TGTGCCAGCAATTCTATCCGACAGGCCCAAGAGACCCAGTACTTC. Looking up the rest from reference TRBV28 and TRBJ2-5 gives the full variable domain: DVKVTQSSRYLVKRTGEKVFLECVQDMDHENMFWYRQDPGLGLRLIYFSYDVKMKEKGDIPEGYSVSREKKERFSLILESASTNQTSMYLCASNSIRQAQETQYFGPGTRLLVL.

This clonotype was counted a few times. The gene calls are TRBV4-1 and TRBJ1-1, with a possible D match to TRBD1 (6 bases). V lost 0 bases and J lost 0, with 14 bases in between. The length of the CDR3 is 17 residues. The germline gives CDR1 MGHRA, CDR2 YSYEKL. Written as DNA, the CDR3 is TGCGCCAGCAGCCAAGATAGGGGGGAAAGGGTGAACACTGAAGCTTTCTTT. Its protein product is CASSQDRGERVNTEAFF.

In its sample, this clonotype was seen many times. V usage is TRBV6-2 or TRBV6-3 and J usage is TRBJ2-3; no reliable D call. CDR1 and CDR2 from the germline V gene are MNHEY and SVGEGT. The CDR3 has 14 residues. Trimming took 5 bases from V and 10 from J, leaving 19 bases between them. The CDR3 DNA sequence: TGTGCCAGCAGTCCCGAATTCCGGTTGACACCGCAGTATTTT. This gives the protein CASSPEFRLTPQYF.

The CDR3: CSARPRGDYSNQPQHF. DNA of the CDR3: TGCAGTGCTAGGCCGAGGGGGGATTATAGCAATCAGCCCCAGCATTTT. This rearrangement joins TRBV20-1 to TRBJ1-5, with a tentative D call TRBD1 (6 bases). Trimming removed 3 bases from V and 0 bases from J, with 15 bases in between. The CDR3 consists of 16 residues. The germline V gene encodes CDR1 DFQATT and CDR2 SNEGSKA (reference sequence).

V and J are TRBV7-2 and TRBJ1-2; D may be TRBD1 (6 bases). The germline CDR1 and CDR2 sequences are SGHTA and FQGNSA. Trimming took off 3 bases at V and 4 bases at J, with 15 bases between the two ends. CDR3 length: 15 amino acids. The CDR3 loop reads CASSFYATGSYGYTF. CDR3 nucleotides: TGTGCCAGCAGCTTTTATGCTACAGGGTCCTATGGCTACACCTTC.

The DNA of the CDR3 is TGTGCCAGCAGCATCAGACTAGCGGGAGGACTCACAGATACGCAGTATTTT. Amino acids: CASSIRLAGGLTDTQYF. The chain is built from TRBV7-9 and TRBJ2-3; 13 bases line up with TRBD2. The germline V gene has CDR1 SEHNR and CDR2 FQNEAQ (reference sequence). CDR3 length: 17 amino acids. The junction had 7 bases not matched to a gene; V was cut back by 5 bases and J by 2 bases.

In its sample, this clonotype was seen a few times. This chain uses TRBV20-1 with TRBJ2-2; 10 nucleotides align to TRBD1. The V gene end was trimmed by 5 bases and the J gene end by 6 bases; junction bases not matched to a gene: 6. The CDR3 is made up of 14 amino acids. Germline assignment: CDR1 DFQATT and CDR2 SNEGSKA (reference sequence). In nucleotides, the CDR3 is TGCAGTGCTTTTCGACAGGGGGCGCCCGGGGAGCTGTTTTTT. Encoded protein: CSAFRQGAPGELFF.

In its sample, this clonotype was seen a few times. This chain uses TRBV15 with TRBJ1-5; D not certain. The length of the CDR3 is 17 residues. V lost 0 bases and J 0 bases, leaving 12 bases between the germline ends. Germline V gives CDR1 LNHNV, CDR2 YYDKDF (reference sequence). The CDR3 DNA is TGTGCCACCAGCAGAGATTGGGGTGCTCCTAGCAATCAGCCCCAGCATTTT. Translating it yields CATSRDWGAPSNQPQHF.